This T cell receptor (beta chain) comes out of a study of blood T cell repertoires in COVID-19. Background on the study: Samples came from the United States, Italy and Spain, spanning acute and convalescent COVID-19.

Germline CDR1 SGHKS, CDR2 YYEKEE (reference sequence). CDR3 length: 13 amino acids. The germline V and J ends were trimmed by 4 bases and 5 bases, with 12 bases remaining between them. Per the original data handling: Estimation of nucleated cell counts was performed using reference gene primer amplification. Measured with immunoSEQ multiplex PCR; TCRdb has only the in-frame clones, and not every one. V and J calls and clone size come straight from that table; D and trimming were deduced from the DNA. The table lists approximately 670,000 clones, about 90% of them singletons. This clonotype was obtained from a woman aged 18-35 years with acute or convalescent COVID-19. The sample taken for sequencing was peripheral blood. V usage is TRBV5-5 and J usage is TRBJ2-5, with D unresolved. CDR3 protein: CASSPQFPETQYF. For the CDR3, the DNA is TGTGCCAGCAGCCCGCAGTTCCCGGAGACCCAGTACTTC. Filled out from reference TRBV5-5 and TRBJ2-5, the complete variable domain reads DAGVTQSPTHLIKTRGQQVTLRCSPISGHKSVSWYQQVLGQGPQFIFQYYEKEERGRGNFPDRFSARQFPNYSSELNVNALLLGDSALYLCASSPQFPETQYFGPGTRLLVL.